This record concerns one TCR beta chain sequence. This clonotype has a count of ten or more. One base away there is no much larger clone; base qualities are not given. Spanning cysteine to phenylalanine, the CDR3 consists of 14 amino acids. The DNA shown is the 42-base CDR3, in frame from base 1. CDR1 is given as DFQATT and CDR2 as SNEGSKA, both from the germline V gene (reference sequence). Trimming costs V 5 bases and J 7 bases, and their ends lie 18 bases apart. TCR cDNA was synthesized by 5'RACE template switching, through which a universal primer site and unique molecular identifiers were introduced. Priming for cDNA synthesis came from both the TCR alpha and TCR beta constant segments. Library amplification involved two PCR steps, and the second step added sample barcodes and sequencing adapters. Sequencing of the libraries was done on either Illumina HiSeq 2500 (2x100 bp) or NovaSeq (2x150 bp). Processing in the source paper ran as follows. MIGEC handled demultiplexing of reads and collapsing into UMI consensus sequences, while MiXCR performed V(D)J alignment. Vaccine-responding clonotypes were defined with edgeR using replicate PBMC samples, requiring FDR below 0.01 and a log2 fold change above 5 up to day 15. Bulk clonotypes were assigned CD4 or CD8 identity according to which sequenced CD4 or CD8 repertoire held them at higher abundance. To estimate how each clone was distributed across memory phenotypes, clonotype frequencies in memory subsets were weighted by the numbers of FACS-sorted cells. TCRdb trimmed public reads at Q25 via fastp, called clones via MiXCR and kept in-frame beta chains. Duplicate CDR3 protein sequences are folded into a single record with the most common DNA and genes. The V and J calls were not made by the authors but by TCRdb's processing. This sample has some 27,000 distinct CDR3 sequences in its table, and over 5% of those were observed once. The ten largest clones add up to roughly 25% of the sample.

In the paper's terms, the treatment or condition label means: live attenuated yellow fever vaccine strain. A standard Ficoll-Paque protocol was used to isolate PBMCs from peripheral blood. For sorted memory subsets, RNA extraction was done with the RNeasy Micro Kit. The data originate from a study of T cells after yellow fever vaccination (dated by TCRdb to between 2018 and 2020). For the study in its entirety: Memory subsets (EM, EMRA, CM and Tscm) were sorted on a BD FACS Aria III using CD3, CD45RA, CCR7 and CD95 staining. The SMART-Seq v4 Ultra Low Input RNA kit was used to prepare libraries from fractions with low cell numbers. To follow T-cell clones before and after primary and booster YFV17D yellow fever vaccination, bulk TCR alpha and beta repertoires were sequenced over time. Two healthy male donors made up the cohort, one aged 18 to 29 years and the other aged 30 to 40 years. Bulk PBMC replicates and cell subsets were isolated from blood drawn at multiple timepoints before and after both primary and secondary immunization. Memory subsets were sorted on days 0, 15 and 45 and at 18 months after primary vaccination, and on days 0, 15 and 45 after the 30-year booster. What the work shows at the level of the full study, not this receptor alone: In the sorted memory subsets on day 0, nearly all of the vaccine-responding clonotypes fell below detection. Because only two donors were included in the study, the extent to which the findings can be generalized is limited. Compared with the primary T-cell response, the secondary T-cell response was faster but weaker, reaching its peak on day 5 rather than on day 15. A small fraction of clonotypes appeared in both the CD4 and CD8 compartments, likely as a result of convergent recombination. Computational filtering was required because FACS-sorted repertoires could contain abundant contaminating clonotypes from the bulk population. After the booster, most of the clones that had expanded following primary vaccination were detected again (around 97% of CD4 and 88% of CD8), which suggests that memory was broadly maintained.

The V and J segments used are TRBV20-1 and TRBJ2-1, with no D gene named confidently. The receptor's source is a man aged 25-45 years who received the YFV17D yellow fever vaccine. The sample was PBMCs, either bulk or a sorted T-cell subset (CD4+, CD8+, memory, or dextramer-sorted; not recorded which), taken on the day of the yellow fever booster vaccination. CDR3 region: CSALRTRPTNEQFF. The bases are TGCAGTGCTCTCCGGACCAGGCCTACTAATGAGCAGTTCTTC.